This TCR beta chain was profiled in a study of blood T cell repertoires in COVID-19. V was pared by 2 bases and J by 5 bases, with 17 bases between. Germline CDR1 is SGHRS and CDR2 is YFSETQ. The CDR3 contains 16 residues. This table comes from immunoSEQ multiplex PCR, and its TCRdb copy is limited to in-frame clones, with some not included. The table shows fewer than 200,000 clones, with 75% to 85% occurring only once. The sequence was collected from a man aged 55 to 70 with acute or convalescent COVID-19. Sequenced: peripheral blood. The chain is built from TRBV5-1 and TRBJ2-1; the D gene is possibly TRBD2 (5 bases). The CDR3: CASSLRTGSANNEQFF. The CDR3 DNA is TGCGCCAGCAGCTTACGAACGGGGTCCGCAAACAATGAGCAGTTCTTC.